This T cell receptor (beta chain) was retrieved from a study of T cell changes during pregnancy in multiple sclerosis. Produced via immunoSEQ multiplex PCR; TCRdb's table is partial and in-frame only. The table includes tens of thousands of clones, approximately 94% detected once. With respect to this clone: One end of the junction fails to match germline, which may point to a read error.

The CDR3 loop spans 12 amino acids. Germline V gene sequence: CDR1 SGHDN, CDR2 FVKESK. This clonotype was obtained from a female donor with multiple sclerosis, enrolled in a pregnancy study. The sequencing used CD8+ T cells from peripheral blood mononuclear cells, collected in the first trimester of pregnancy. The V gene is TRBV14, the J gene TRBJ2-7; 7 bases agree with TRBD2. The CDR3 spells CASSQEGRVPDF. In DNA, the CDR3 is TGTGCCAGCAGCCAAGAGGGGAGGGTCCCAGACTTC.